Following are 2 T cell receptor beta chains from one sample sequenced in a study of Ad26.COV2.S vaccination and SARS-CoV-2 variants. Treatment described: around 19 received Ad26.COV2.S at low or high dose, single or two shots; several received placebo; per-sample allocation not given. On day 63 after the first injection, vaccine and placebo recipients gave samples. Clones were read by immunoSEQ multiplex PCR, and TCRdb kept only the in-frame ones, dropping some. The data contain some 300,000 clones, around four fifths of them singletons. Sequenced material: peripheral blood, taken in a trial of Ad26.COV2.S vaccine versus placebo. These receptors all come from a person between 18 and 65 years old who received the Ad26.COV2.S COVID-19 vaccine or a placebo.

The chain is built from TRBV18 and TRBJ1-6; no clear D. V gave up 0 bases and J gave up 6 bases, with 12 bases separating them. The CDR3 extends over 16 amino acids. Germline assignment: CDR1 KGHSH and CDR2 LQKENI. The CDR3 coding sequence is TGTGCCAGCTCACCACCGGAGGGCATAACTAATTCACCCCTCCACTTT. Translation: CASSPPEGITNSPLHF.

The chain is built from TRBV28 and TRBJ1-5, with unresolved D. V dropped 6 bases and J dropped 7 bases, with 13 bases sitting between them. Per the germline V gene, CDR1 is MDHEN and CDR2 is SYDVKM. The CDR3 sequence is 13 residues long. CDR3 in DNA: TGTGCCAGCAGCCTCCCTTGGTCGCAGCCCCAGCATTTT. This codes for CASSLPWSQPQHF.